The rows below give T cell receptor beta chains drawn from one sample of a study of blood T cell repertoires in COVID-19. Sequenced by immunoSEQ multiplex PCR; TCRdb stores in-frame clones only, minus some. The table has about 190,000 clones, roughly nine tenths seen once; the top ten hold about 1.1%. Sequencing was carried out using peripheral blood. The receptors were sampled from a man aged 25-45 years with acute or convalescent COVID-19. Both conserved end residues are part of each CDR3.

V	J	CDR3
TRBV5-5	TRBJ1-1	CASSLDRGLFF
TRBV4-1	TRBJ2-7	CASSQLPGQGVYEQYF
TRBV18	TRBJ2-5	CASSPRDRGRETQYF
TRBV27	TRBJ2-7	CASSLSGDSTYEQYF
TRBV5-1	TRBJ1-4	CASTLGQGNEKLFF
TRBV27	TRBJ2-5	CASSFRGAQETQYF
TRBV10-3	TRBJ1-5	CAIASRGNQPQHF
TRBV5-1	TRBJ1-1	CASSLGQGSPNTEAFF
TRBV7-3	TRBJ1-3	CASSSQQGTGNTIYF
TRBV3-1/TRBV3-2	TRBJ1-2	CASSQVGQGDPYGYTF
TRBV25-1	TRBJ2-1	CASSRPQLGNEQFF
TRBV27	TRBJ2-1	CASSFLHGSENEQFF
TRBV19	TRBJ2-3	CATGTSGSTDTQYF
TRBV18	TRBJ1-4	CASSPVLQGFEKLFF
TRBV24-1	TRBJ2-7	CATSGGQDPYEQYF
TRBV19	TRBJ1-2	CASSIRRFYGYTF
TRBV9	TRBJ2-1	CASSVASGGAHEQFF
TRBV10-3	TRBJ2-7	CAISELDRGTYEQYF
TRBV5-1	TRBJ1-6	CASSPEGQGLSNSPLHF
TRBV9	TRBJ1-6	CASSPQTRNPNSPLHF
TRBV7-8	TRBJ2-7	CASSFELAGAPYEQYF
TRBV6-5	TRBJ1-2	CASSYYKSGSYGYTF
TRBV28	TRBJ2-4	CASRATPMDIQYF
TRBV4-2	TRBJ2-3	CASSQPGTDTQYF
TRBV18	TRBJ1-1	CASSGQGAGYTEAFF
TRBV18	TRBJ2-1	CASSPGLLGLAGVNFF
TRBV7-8	TRBJ1-3	CASSSPLRQAGNTIYF
TRBV5-1	TRBJ1-2	CASSLAGGGSYGYTF
TRBV5-1	TRBJ2-2	CASIQGGQGNTGELFF
TRBV27	TRBJ1-3	CASSLQGASGNTIYF
TRBV15	TRBJ2-3	CATSSRTGGDTQYF
TRBV5-4	TRBJ1-4	CASSRDKLNEKLFF
TRBV10-3	TRBJ1-2	CASTIDPTGSYTF
TRBV6-5	TRBJ2-1	CASTVVAGFEQFF
TRBV27	TRBJ2-7	CASSPLTGGHEQYF
TRBV28	TRBJ2-1	CASSLRSSGVNEQFF
TRBV6-1	TRBJ2-3	CASSVQGESRTDTQYF
TRBV7-9	TRBJ1-2	CASSPTGTYGYTF
TRBV29-1	TRBJ1-2	CSVVGGTNYGYTF
TRBV18	TRBJ2-3	CASSPIGLAGMADTQYF